This T cell receptor (beta chain) originates from a study of CD8 T cell repertoires and HIV-1 epitope variants. Notes on the study in general: Nef KF9 drew about 5 clonotypes and HW9 one, without TAALDMSHF responses. Eight or nine TCR beta clonotypes were antigen-specific, six apparently recognizing autologous or escape variants. This assay reports beta chains of antigen-expanded cells, not T cell function.

Survey-depth immunoSEQ sequencing covered TCR beta CDR3 regions. Sequencing used immunoSEQ multiplex PCR; TCRdb keeps in-frame clones, though not all of them. The profile shows about 3,500 clones, around 64% of them singletons. This CDR3 has 16 residues. V was shortened by 0 bases and J by 0 bases, with 13 bases between the two germline ends. Germline V gene lookup returns CDR1 SGHNT and CDR2 YYREEE (reference sequence). A note on this clone: Antigen unknown.

This clonotype was sampled from a male donor with HIV. The chain combines TRBV5-4 with TRBJ2-7, with D tentatively TRBD1 (5 bases). The material sequenced was cultured CD8+ T cells derived from PBMCs. CDR3: CASSLAIQGSSYEQYF. Here the CDR3 DNA reads TGTGCCAGCAGCTTGGCCATCCAGGGTTCCTCCTACGAGCAGTACTTC.